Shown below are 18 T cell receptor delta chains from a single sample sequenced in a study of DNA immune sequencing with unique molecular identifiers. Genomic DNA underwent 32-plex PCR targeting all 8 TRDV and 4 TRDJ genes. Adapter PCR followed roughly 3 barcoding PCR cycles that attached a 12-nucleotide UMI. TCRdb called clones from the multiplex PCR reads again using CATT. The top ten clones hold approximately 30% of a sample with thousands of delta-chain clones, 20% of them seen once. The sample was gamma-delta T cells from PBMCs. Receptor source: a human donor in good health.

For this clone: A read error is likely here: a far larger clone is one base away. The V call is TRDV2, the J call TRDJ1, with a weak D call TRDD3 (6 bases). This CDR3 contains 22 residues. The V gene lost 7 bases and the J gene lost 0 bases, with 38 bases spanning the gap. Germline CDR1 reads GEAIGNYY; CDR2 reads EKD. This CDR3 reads CAWDPVQVNGGQDLHYTDKLIF. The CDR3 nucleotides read TGTGCCTGGGACCCCGTCCAGGTGAATGGGGGTCAAGATCTCCACTACACCGATAAACTCATCTTT.

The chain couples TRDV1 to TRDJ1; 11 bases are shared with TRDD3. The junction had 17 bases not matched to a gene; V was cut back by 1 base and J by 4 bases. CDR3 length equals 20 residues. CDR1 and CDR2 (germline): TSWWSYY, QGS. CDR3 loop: CALGERPPVPYWGIYDKLIF. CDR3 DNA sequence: TGTGCTCTTGGGGAACGGCCCCCAGTCCCTTACTGGGGGATATACGATAAACTCATCTTT.

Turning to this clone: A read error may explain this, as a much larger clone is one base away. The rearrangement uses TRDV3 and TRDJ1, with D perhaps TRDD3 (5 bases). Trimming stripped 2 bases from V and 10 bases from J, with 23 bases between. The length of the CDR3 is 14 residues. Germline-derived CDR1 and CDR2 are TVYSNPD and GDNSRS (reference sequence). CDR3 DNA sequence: TGTGCCTTTGGGCCCGCTGAGGGGGTAGAGGGACTCATCTTT. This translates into CAFGPAEGVEGLIF.

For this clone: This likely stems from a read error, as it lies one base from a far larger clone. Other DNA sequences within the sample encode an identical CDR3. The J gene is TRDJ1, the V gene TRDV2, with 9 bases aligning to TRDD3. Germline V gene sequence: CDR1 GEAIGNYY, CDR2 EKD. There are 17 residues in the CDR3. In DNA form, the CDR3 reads TGTGCATGTGACAATCTGGGGGATTCGACCTTGAGCGATAAACTCATCTTT. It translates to CACDNLGDSTLSDKLIF.

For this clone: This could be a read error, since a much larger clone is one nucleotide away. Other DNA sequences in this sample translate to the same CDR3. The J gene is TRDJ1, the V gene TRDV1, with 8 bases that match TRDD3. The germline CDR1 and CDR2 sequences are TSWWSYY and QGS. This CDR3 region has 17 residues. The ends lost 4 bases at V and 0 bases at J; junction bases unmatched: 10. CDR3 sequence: CALGVGDTPLDTDKLIF. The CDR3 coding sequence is TGTGCTCTTGGGGTCGGGGATACCCCCCTCGACACCGATAAACTCATCTTT.

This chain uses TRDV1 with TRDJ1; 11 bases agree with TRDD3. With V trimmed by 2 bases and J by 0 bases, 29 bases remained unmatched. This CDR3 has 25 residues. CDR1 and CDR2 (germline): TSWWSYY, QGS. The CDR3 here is CALGEVFRLPTRILGDTRYTDKLIF. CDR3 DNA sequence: TGTGCTCTTGGGGAAGTCTTCCGTCTTCCTACGAGGATTCTGGGGGATACAAGGTACACCGATAAACTCATCTTT.

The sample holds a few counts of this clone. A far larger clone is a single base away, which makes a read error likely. CDR3 loop: CACGTISSASIPATGGYGLIF. The CDR3 DNA sequence: TGTGCCTGTGGCACCATCTCGTCCGCATCTATCCCCGCTACTGGGGGATACGGACTCATCTTT. The chain is built from TRDV2 and TRDJ1, with TRDD3 matching over 13 bases. The CDR3 loop spans 21 amino acids. Germline values: CDR1 GEAIGNYY, CDR2 EKD.

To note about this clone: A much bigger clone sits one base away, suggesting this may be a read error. CDR3 nucleotide sequence: TGTGCTCTTGGGGAAAACATAAATTTAGCCTTCCGTTCCAATTACTGGGACGAATCCTACTGGGGGCCCCCTGGCGATAAACTCATCTTT. This encodes CALGENINLAFRSNYWDESYWGPPGDKLIF. This chain joins TRDV1 and TRDJ1, with 8 bases identical to TRDD3. This CDR3 comprises 30 residues. The junction had 51 bases not matched to a gene; V was cut back by 2 bases and J by 4 bases. Looked up from germline, CDR1 is TSWWSYY and CDR2 is QGS.

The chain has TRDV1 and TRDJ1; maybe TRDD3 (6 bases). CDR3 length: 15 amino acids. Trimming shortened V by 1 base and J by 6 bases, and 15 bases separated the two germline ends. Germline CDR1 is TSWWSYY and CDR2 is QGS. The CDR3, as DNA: TGTGCTCTTGGGGAACGGTGGGGGCCGAACCATAAACTCATCTTT. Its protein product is CALGERWGPNHKLIF.

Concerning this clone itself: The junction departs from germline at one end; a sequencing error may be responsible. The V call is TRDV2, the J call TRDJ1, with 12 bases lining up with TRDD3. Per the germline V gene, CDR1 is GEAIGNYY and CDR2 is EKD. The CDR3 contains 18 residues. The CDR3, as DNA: TGTTCCTGTGACGTACTGGGGGATACATTACCGTACACCGATAAACTCATCTTT. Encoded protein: CSCDVLGDTLPYTDKLIF.

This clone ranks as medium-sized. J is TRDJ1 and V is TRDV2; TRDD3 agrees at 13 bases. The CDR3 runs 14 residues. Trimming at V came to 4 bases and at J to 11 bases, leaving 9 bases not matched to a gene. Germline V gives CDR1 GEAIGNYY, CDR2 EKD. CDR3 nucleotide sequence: TGTGCCTGTGAGCATTTACTGGGGGATACGCGGCTCATCTTT. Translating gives CACEHLLGDTRLIF.

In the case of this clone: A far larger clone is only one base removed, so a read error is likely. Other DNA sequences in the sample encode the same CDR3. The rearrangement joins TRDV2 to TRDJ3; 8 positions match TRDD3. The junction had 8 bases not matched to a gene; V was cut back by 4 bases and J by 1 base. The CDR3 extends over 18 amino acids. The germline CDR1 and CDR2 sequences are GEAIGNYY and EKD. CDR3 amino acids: CACDSTGGASWDTRQMFF. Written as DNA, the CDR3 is TGTGCCTGTGATAGTACTGGGGGGGCTTCCTGGGACACCCGACAGATGTTTTTC.

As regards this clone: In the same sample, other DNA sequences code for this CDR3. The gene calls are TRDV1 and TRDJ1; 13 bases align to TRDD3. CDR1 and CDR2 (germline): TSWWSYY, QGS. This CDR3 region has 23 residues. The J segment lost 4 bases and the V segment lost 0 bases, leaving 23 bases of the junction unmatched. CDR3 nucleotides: TGTGCTCTTGGGGAACTCCACTTCCTACGAGGAGGGAACTGGGGGATACGGGTCGATAAACTCATCTTT. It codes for CALGELHFLRGGNWGIRVDKLIF.

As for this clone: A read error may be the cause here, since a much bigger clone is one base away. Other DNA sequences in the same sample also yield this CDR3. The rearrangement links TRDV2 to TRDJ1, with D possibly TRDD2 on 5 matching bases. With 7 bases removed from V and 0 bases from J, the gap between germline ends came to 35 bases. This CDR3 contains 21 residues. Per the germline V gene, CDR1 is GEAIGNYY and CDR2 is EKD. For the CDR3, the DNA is TGTGCCTGCGACCTTCTAACCAACGTAGGCGGTGATTCTGAGTACACCGATAAACTCATCTTT. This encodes CACDLLTNVGGDSEYTDKLIF.

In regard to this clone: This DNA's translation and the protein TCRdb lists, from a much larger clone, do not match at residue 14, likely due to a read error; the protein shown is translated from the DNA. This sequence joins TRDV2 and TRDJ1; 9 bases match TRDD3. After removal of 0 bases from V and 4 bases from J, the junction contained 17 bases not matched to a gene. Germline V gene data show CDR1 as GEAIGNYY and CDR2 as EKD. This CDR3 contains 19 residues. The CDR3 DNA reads TGTGCCTGTGACACCGTGGGAAACTTGGGGATACGTGACTGCGATAAACTCATCTTT. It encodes CACDTVGNLGIRDCDKLIF.

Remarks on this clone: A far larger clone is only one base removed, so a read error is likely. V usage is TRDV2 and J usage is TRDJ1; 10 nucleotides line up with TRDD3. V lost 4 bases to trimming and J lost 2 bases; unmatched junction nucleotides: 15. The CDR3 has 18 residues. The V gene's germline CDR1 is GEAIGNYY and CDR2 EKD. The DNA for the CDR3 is TGTGCCTGTGAGAAACTTCCCCCAGCACTGGGGGATACCGATAAACTCATCTTT. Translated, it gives CACEKLPPALGDTDKLIF.

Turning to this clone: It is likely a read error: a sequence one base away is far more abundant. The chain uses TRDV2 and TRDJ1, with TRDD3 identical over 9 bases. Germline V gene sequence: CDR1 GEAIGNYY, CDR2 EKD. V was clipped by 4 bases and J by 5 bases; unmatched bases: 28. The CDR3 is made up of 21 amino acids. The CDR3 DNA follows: TGTGCCTGTGATTCACACGTTCGTCGGGGGTCTTCGGGGGATACAAAAGATAAACTCATCTTT. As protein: CACDSHVRRGSSGDTKDKLIF.

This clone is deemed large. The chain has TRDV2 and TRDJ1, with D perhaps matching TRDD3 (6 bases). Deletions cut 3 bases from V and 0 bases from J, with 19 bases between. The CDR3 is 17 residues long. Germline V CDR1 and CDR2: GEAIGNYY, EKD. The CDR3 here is CACDGLLGGTYTDKLIF. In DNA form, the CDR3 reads TGTGCCTGTGACGGACTGTTGGGGGGGACCTACACCGATAAACTCATCTTT.